The 18 T cell receptor beta chains below come from one sample, sequenced in a study of T cell responses to AZD1222 COVID-19 vaccine. TCRdb's table, derived via immunoSEQ multiplex PCR, lists solely in-frame clones and lacks some. The sample contains 120,000 or so clones, roughly 86% of which appear only once. The specimen comprised peripheral blood, sampled 28 days after the second AZD1222 dose. The receptors here all came from an adult who received the AZD1222 COVID-19 vaccine.

In its sample, this clone is medium-sized. The chain has TRBV19 and TRBJ1-5; 7 nucleotides align to TRBD1. Germline V lookup: CDR1 LNHDA, CDR2 SQIVND (reference sequence). This CDR3 has 15 residues. The V segment lost 5 bases and the J segment 7 bases; nucleotides outside the gene matches: 11. The CDR3 loop is CASSLQQDRDQPQHF. The CDR3 coding sequence is TGTGCCAGTAGTCTACAACAAGACAGGGACCAGCCCCAGCATTTT.

The chain combines TRBV19 with TRBJ2-1, with 9 bases matching TRBD2. CDR1 and CDR2 from the germline V gene are LNHDA and SQIVND (reference sequence). V shed 3 bases, J shed 7 bases, and the junction held 4 bases outside the gene matches. The CDR3 has 14 residues. CDR3 DNA sequence: TGTGCCAGTAGTATTAGCGGGAGTGGAAATGAGCAGTTCTTC. Encoded protein: CASSISGSGNEQFF.

The gene calls are TRBV7-5 and TRBJ1-5; the table calls TRBD1, which could not be checked here. TRBV7-5 is flagged as a pseudogene. The CDR3 is made up of 17 amino acids. The CDR3 bases are TGTGTCAGAAGCCCGACCGGGACAGGGGTTGGCAATCAGCCCCAGCATTTT. It is translated as CVRSPTGTGVGNQPQHF.

The chain couples TRBV5-1 to TRBJ1-2; 7 bases line up with TRBD1. V lost 9 bases to trimming and J lost 0 bases; unmatched junction nucleotides: 11. This CDR3 comprises 15 residues. Germline V gene sequence: CDR1 SGHRS, CDR2 YFSETQ. The CDR3 DNA follows: TGCGCCACCCGGACAGGAGTAGTCACTAACTATGGCTACACCTTC. Translation: CATRTGVVTNYGYTF. The full variable domain, its missing parts supplied by reference TRBV5-1 and TRBJ1-2, is KAGVTQTPRYLIKTRGQQVTLSCSPISGHRSVSWYQQTPGQGLQFLFEYFSETQRNKGNFPGRFSGRQFSNSRSEMNVSTLELGDSALYLCATRTGVVTNYGYTFGSGTRLTVV.

This clone was found once. V gene TRBV12-3 or TRBV12-4 combines with J gene TRBJ2-7; D is undetermined. V lost 3 bases, J lost 3 bases, and 6 bases lay in between. This CDR3 is 12 amino acids long. The CDR3, as DNA: TGTGCCAGCAGTTTCGCGGACTACGAGCAGTACTTC. Amino acids: CASSFADYEQYF.

This clone was recorded many times. The rearrangement links TRBV9 to TRBJ2-5; D might be TRBD2 (6 bases). Trimming removed 3 bases at V and 2 bases at J, with 17 bases between. The CDR3 consists of 16 residues. CDR1 and CDR2 from the germline V gene are SGDLS and YYNGEE. The CDR3 is CASSAGTAYPQETQYF. CDR3 bases: TGTGCCAGCAGCGCCGGGACTGCTTATCCTCAAGAGACCCAGTACTTC.

The J gene is TRBJ1-2, the V gene TRBV19; D is unclear. Trimming pared 5 bases from V and 2 bases from J, leaving 9 bases between. CDR1 and CDR2 from the germline V gene are LNHDA and SQIVND (reference sequence). The CDR3 has 13 amino acids. CDR3 nucleotides: TGTGCCAGTAGTTCTACGGGAAACTATGGCTACACCTTC. Translation gives CASSSTGNYGYTF.

The chain combines TRBV29-1 with TRBJ2-7; D unresolved. V was clipped by 2 bases and J by 0 bases, with 5 bases between them. This CDR3 has 12 residues. Germline V gene sequence: CDR1 SQVTM, CDR2 ANQGSEA. For the CDR3, the DNA is TGCAGCGTTGAATTGACCTCCTACGAGCAGTACTTC. Encoded protein: CSVELTSYEQYF.

The V gene is TRBV9, the J gene TRBJ2-7; no clear D. CDR1 and CDR2 (germline): SGDLS, YYNGEE. The CDR3 spans 14 residues. With 0 bases removed from V and 2 bases from J, the gap between germline ends came to 9 bases. The CDR3 sequence is CASSVDGFAYEQYF. Written as DNA, the CDR3 is TGTGCCAGCAGCGTAGATGGATTCGCCTACGAGCAGTACTTC.

Of note for this clone: Other nucleotide sequences in the sample specify the same CDR3. The chain has TRBV5-1 and TRBJ2-6; D is unresolved. Germline loops: CDR1 SGHRS, CDR2 YFSETQ. The CDR3 has 15 residues. The V end lost 1 base, the J end lost 0 bases, and 5 bases lay between the germline ends. The CDR3 sequence: CASSLTLSGANVLTF. CDR3 in DNA: TGCGCCAGCAGCTTGACTCTCTCTGGGGCCAACGTCCTGACTTTC.

This chain joins TRBV9 and TRBJ1-4, with D possibly matching TRBD1 (6 bases). The CDR3 covers 15 residues. V shed 0 bases and J shed 5 bases, with 11 bases lying between them. The germline CDR1 and CDR2 sequences are SGDLS and YYNGEE. The CDR3 loop is CASSVGRGINEKLFF. In DNA form, the CDR3 reads TGTGCCAGCAGCGTAGGAAGGGGGATAAATGAAAAACTGTTTTTT.

J is TRBJ2-1 and V is TRBV12-3 or TRBV12-4, with TRBD2 matching over 9 bases. The CDR3 has 13 amino acids. V was pared by 6 bases and J by 9 bases, with 6 bases of the junction left unmatched. The CDR3 reads CASRPGTSPEQFF. The CDR3 nucleotides are TGTGCCAGCAGACCCGGGACTAGCCCTGAGCAGTTCTTC.

This clone was counted a single time. V and J are TRBV4-3 and TRBJ2-1, with TRBD2 matching 8 bases. There are 17 residues in the CDR3. CDR1 is LGHNA, CDR2 YSLEER, per germline. V shed 5 bases and J 4 bases; nucleotides not matched to a gene: 13. The DNA of the CDR3 is TGCGCCAGCAGCGCCACACCGGGACTAGGGGGTTACAATGAGCAGTTCTTC. Its translation: CASSATPGLGGYNEQFF.

V is TRBV7-3 and J is TRBJ2-1; the match to TRBD2 covers 7 bases. The germline CDR1 and CDR2 sequences are SGHTA and FQGTGA. This CDR3 is 15 amino acids long. J was trimmed by 3 bases and V by 1 base; bases with no gene match: 3. CDR3 nucleotides: TGTGCCAGCAGCTTAAACGGGGGGAACTACAATGAGCAGTTCTTC. Its protein is CASSLNGGNYNEQFF. Combining the CDR3 with reference TRBV7-3 and TRBJ2-1 gives the whole variable domain GAGVSQTPSNKVTEKGKYVELRCDPISGHTALYWYRQSLGQGPEFLIYFQGTGAADDSGLPNDRFFAVRPEGSVSTLKIQRTERGDSAVYLCASSLNGGNYNEQFFGPGTRLTVL.

The chain recombines TRBV4-1 with TRBJ1-6, with 8 bases fitting TRBD1. This CDR3 contains 18 residues. CDR1 is MGHRA, CDR2 YSYEKL, per germline. Unmatched junction bases numbered 25, after V lost 11 bases and J lost 10 bases. The chain's CDR3 is CAGSAVYRGQAKGSPLHF. Here the CDR3 DNA reads TGCGCCGGGTCGGCGGTTTACCGGGGACAGGCAAAAGGATCACCCCTCCACTTT.

The chain couples TRBV30 to TRBJ1-5; 11 nucleotides agree with TRBD1. Unmatched junction bases numbered 6, after V lost 2 bases and J lost 6 bases. Germline CDR1 GTSNPN, CDR2 SVGIG (reference sequence). The CDR3 spans 15 residues. The DNA for the CDR3 is TGTGCCTGGAGTTCCTGGACAGGGGGCGTTCAGCCCCAGCATTTT. Translated: CAWSSWTGGVQPQHF.

V usage is TRBV9 and J usage is TRBJ2-2; D is possibly TRBD1 (6 bases). V shed 0 bases and J shed 1 base, with 7 bases lying between them. The CDR3 covers 15 residues. Germline V gene sequence: CDR1 SGDLS, CDR2 YYNGEE. The CDR3 DNA follows: TGTGCCAGCAGCGTAGCCAGGGGGAACACCGGGGAGCTGTTTTTT. Amino acid sequence: CASSVARGNTGELFF.

This clone has a single count. This chain links TRBV2 with TRBJ2-1; D gene ambiguous. V was cut by 1 base and J by 4 bases, with 2 bases left in between. Germline CDR1 is SNHLY and CDR2 is FYNNEI. The CDR3 has 12 residues. The CDR3, as DNA: TGTGCCAGCAGTGAAGGGTACAATGAGCAGTTCTTC. As protein: CASSEGYNEQFF.